The rows below give T cell receptor beta chains drawn from one sample of a study of blood T cell repertoires in COVID-19. Data came from immunoSEQ multiplex PCR; TCRdb stores just in-frame clones and leaves some out. The sample has 200,000 to 250,000 clones, 85% to 90% seen once. Input material: peripheral blood. The source of these receptors is a man between 25 and 39 years old with COVID-19, enrolled during active disease. CDR3s include the opening cysteine and the closing phenylalanine or tryptophan. D genes are given only for firm matches. A row's size may be missing; if present it is once, few, many or a size class.

clone_size j_call d_call v_call cdr3_nt cdr3_aa
NA TRBJ2-7 TRBD2 TRBV19 TGTGCCAGTAGTATCCCTAGCGGGGGTAGCTACGAGCAGTACTTC CASSIPSGGSYEQYF
NA TRBJ1-5 NA TRBV5-6 TGTGCCAGCAGCTTGGCCCCGGACTCTCGAAATCAGCCCCAGCATTTT CASSLAPDSRNQPQHF
few TRBJ1-4 TRBD1 TRBV28 TGTGCCAGCAGTTTACGTTTGTGGGACAGTAATGAAAAACTGTTTTTT CASSLRLWDSNEKLFF
NA TRBJ2-2 TRBD1 TRBV24-1 TGTGCCACCGGGGACAGGGGGCTCGGTACCGGGGAGCTGTTTTTT CATGDRGLGTGELFF
NA TRBJ2-7 TRBD1 TRBV6-6 TGTGCCAGCAGTGAGACAGGGAGCTCCTACGAGCAGTACTTC CASSETGSSYEQYF
NA TRBJ2-3 NA TRBV5-6 TGTGCCAGCAGCTTGGGGCAGGGGGGTACAGATACGCAGTATTTT CASSLGQGGTDTQYF
NA TRBJ1-4 TRBD1 TRBV7-2 TGTGCCAGCAGCCAAGGACAGGGACAGGGGCGGCAAAAACTGTTTTTT CASSQGQGQGRQKLFF
NA TRBJ1-1 TRBD1 TRBV29-1 TGCAGCGTTGGAAAGGGACAGGGGGTTGAAGCTTTCTTT CSVGKGQGVEAFF
few TRBJ1-6 TRBD1 TRBV11-2 TGTGCCAGCAGCTTCTCGACAGGGGAAGGTACCTCACCCCTCCACTTT CASSFSTGEGTSPLHF
NA TRBJ2-5 TRBD2 TRBV30 TGTGCCTGGAGCTCGCTTCGGACTAGCAATAACCAAGAGACCCAGTACTTC CAWSSLRTSNNQETQYF
NA TRBJ2-5 NA TRBV27 TGTGCCAGCAGTCCCTCTTGGGGGGGCACCACTAGGCCCCAAGAGACCCAGTACTTC CASSPSWGGTTRPQETQYF